This is a list of T cell receptor beta chains from one sample in a study of OX40 agonist ivuxolimab in advanced cancers. Assay used: immunoSEQ multiplex PCR; TCRdb lists only in-frame clones, some missing. In the table there are about 73,000 clones, around nine tenths of which are singletons. Sequenced here: CD4+ or CD8+ T cells sorted from blood, sampled in a trial of the OX40 agonist ivuxolimab. Receptors originate from an adult with an advanced solid tumor such as melanoma, head and neck, liver or kidney cancer. CDR3s include the opening cysteine and the closing phenylalanine or tryptophan. The D gene is left open where the match is weak. A row's size may be missing; if present it is once, few, many or a size class.

d_call | j_call | v_call | clone_size | cdr3_aa | cdr3_nt
NA | TRBJ1-1 | TRBV29-1 | few | CSVVGGGSGAEAFF | TGCAGCGTTGTGGGCGGGGGTAGTGGGGCTGAAGCTTTCTTT
TRBD1 | TRBJ1-6 | TRBV19 | NA | CASSSYRGNSPLHF | TGTGCCAGTAGTTCGTACAGGGGTAATTCACCCCTCCACTTT
NA | TRBJ1-2 | TRBV4-2 | NA | CASSQDLSGGNYGYTF | TGTGCCAGCAGCCAAGATTTGTCCGGGGGAAACTATGGCTACACCTTC
NA | TRBJ2-2 | TRBV21-1 | NA | CASSTDRGWGELFF | TGTGCCAGCAGCACTGACCGGGGATGGGGGGAGCTGTTTTTT
NA | TRBJ1-2 | TRBV6-6 | NA | CASSYSNPGQDYGYTF | TGTGCCAGCAGTTACTCGAATCCCGGCCAGGACTATGGCTACACCTTC
NA | TRBJ1-5 | TRBV7-2 | NA | CASSATTGQPQHF | TGTGCCAGCAGCGCTACGACTGGGCAGCCCCAGCATTTT
TRBD1 | TRBJ1-1 | TRBV5-1 | NA | CASSPGTDTEAFF | TGCGCCAGCAGCCCAGGGACAGACACTGAAGCTTTCTTT
TRBD2 | TRBJ2-1 | TRBV4-2 | NA | CASSLPGLANNEQFF | TGTGCCAGCAGCCTACCGGGACTAGCGAACAATGAGCAGTTCTTC
NA | TRBJ2-7 | TRBV5-1 | NA | CASSLVSGTYEQYF | TGCGCCAGCAGCTTGGTGTCAGGGACCTACGAGCAGTACTTC
NA | TRBJ2-6 | TRBV5-1 | NA | CASSLALAGANVLTF | TGCGCCAGCAGCTTGGCTTTAGCTGGGGCCAACGTCCTGACTTTC
NA | TRBJ2-1 | TRBV20-1 | NA | CSALNNEQFF | TGCAGTGCATTAAACAATGAGCAGTTCTTC
NA | TRBJ2-3 | TRBV7-3 | NA | CASSPSAVTDTQYF | TGTGCCAGCAGCCCTAGCGCCGTCACAGATACGCAGTATTTT
NA | TRBJ1-1 | TRBV29-1 | few | CSVDQMNTEAFF | TGCAGCGTTGACCAGATGAACACTGAAGCTTTCTTT
TRBD1 | TRBJ1-3 | TRBV6-5 | NA | CASSPTGDSGNTIYF | TGTGCCAGCAGTCCTACAGGGGACTCTGGAAACACCATATATTTT
NA | TRBJ1-5 | TRBV7-9 | NA | CASSTTGTTNQPQHF | TGTGCCAGCAGCACGACCGGGACGACTAATCAGCCCCAGCATTTT
NA | TRBJ2-5 | TRBV6-5 | NA | CASTGLGGQQETQYF | TGTGCCAGCACCGGACTAGGGGGGCAACAAGAGACCCAGTACTTC
TRBD2 | TRBJ2-5 | TRBV28 | NA | CASSPSSGGWTQYF | TGTGCCAGCAGTCCCTCTAGCGGGGGTTGGACCCAGTACTTC
TRBD1 | TRBJ1-6 | TRBV4-3 | NA | CASSQVTGGSPLHF | TGCGCCAGCAGCCAAGTCACAGGGGGTTCACCCCTCCACTTT
NA | TRBJ1-5 | TRBV28 | NA | CASSLERAQPQHF | TGTGCCAGCAGTTTAGAAAGGGCTCAGCCCCAGCATTTT
NA | TRBJ1-5 | TRBV6-6 | NA | CASSYLGGPQHF | TGTGCCAGCAGTTACCTTGGCGGGCCCCAGCATTTT
TRBD1 | TRBJ1-2 | TRBV18 | NA | CASSLGTGYGYTF | TGTGCCAGCTCGCTAGGGACAGGTTATGGCTACACCTTC
TRBD1 | TRBJ1-2 | TRBV20-1 | NA | CSAREGQGCTF | TGCAGTGCTAGAGAGGGACAGGGATGCACCTTC
NA | TRBJ1-3 | TRBV28 | NA | CASSFRGRSDTIYF | TGTGCCAGCAGTTTCAGGGGTAGGAGTGACACCATATATTTT
TRBD1 | TRBJ1-5 | TRBV7-9 | NA | CASSLGTGDPNQPQHF | TGTGCCAGCAGCCTCGGGACAGGGGATCCCAATCAGCCCCAGCATTTT
NA | TRBJ1-2 | TRBV6-1 | NA | CAPEITPLLGYTF | TGTGCCCCGGAGATTACGCCTCTCCTTGGCTACACCTTC
NA | TRBJ2-2 | TRBV11-3 | NA | CASSSDGSGELFF | TGTGCCAGCAGCTCCGACGGTTCCGGGGAGCTGTTTTTT
TRBD2 | TRBJ2-7 | TRBV19 | NA | CASSNERGGYEQYF | TGTGCCAGTAGTAACGAGCGGGGCGGCTACGAGCAGTACTTC
NA | TRBJ2-3 | TRBV18 | once | CASSSGTSTDTQYF | TGTGCCAGCTCAAGTGGGACCAGCACAGATACGCAGTATTTT
NA | TRBJ2-2 | TRBV5-5 | NA | CASSFGGGHANTGELFF | TGTGCCAGCAGCTTTGGTGGGGGACACGCGAACACCGGGGAGCTGTTTTTT
NA | TRBJ1-5 | TRBV7-2 | NA | CASESSGQPQHF | NA
NA | TRBJ1-1 | TRBV5-1 | few | CASSLTSNTEAFF | TGCGCCAGCAGCTTGACGAGTAACACTGAAGCTTTCTTT
NA | TRBJ2-7 | TRBV7-9 | NA | CASSLPGRDYEQYF | TGTGCCAGCAGCCTACCGGGCCGTGATTACGAGCAGTACTTC
NA | TRBJ1-2 | TRBV27 | NA | CASSLSSTGYYGYTF | TGTGCCAGCAGTTTATCGTCGACAGGCTACTATGGCTACACCTTC
NA | TRBJ2-6 | TRBV6-6 | once | CASSTGANVLTF | TGTGCCAGCAGTACTGGGGCCAACGTCCTGACTTTC
NA | TRBJ2-3 | TRBV30 | NA | CAGNGGGGRDTQYF | TGTGCCGGAAATGGGGGCGGGGGAAGGGATACGCAGTATTTT
NA | TRBJ2-2 | TRBV29-1 | NA | CSVDSGELFF | TGCAGCGTTGATTCCGGGGAGCTGTTTTTT
TRBD1 | TRBJ1-6 | TRBV6-4 | NA | CASSEARDRDNSPLHF | TGTGCCAGCAGTGAGGCCCGGGACAGAGATAATTCACCCCTCCACTTT
TRBD1 | TRBJ1-5 | TRBV30 | NA | CAWSRGGNSNQPQHF | TGTGCCTGGAGCAGGGGGGGAAATAGCAATCAGCCCCAGCATTTT
NA | TRBJ1-2 | TRBV2 | NA | CASRAQGSSYGYTF | TGTGCCAGCAGGGCTCAGGGGTCCTCCTATGGCTACACCTTC
TRBD2 | TRBJ2-1 | TRBV7-8 | NA | CASSSGLAGGSYNEQFF | TGTGCCAGCAGCTCTGGACTAGCGGGAGGCTCTTACAATGAGCAGTTCTTC
NA | TRBJ1-6 | TRBV6-1 | NA | CASSAGPYNSPLHF | TGTGCCAGCAGCGCGGGTCCTTATAATTCACCCCTCCACTTT
NA | TRBJ1-2 | TRBV4-3 | once | CASSQSAGLGGYTF | TGCGCCAGCAGCCAATCTGCGGGGTTAGGTGGCTACACCTTC
TRBD1 | TRBJ1-5 | TRBV18 | NA | CASSPQGEGNQPQHF | TGTGCCAGCTCACCGCAGGGGGAGGGCAATCAGCCCCAGCATTTT
TRBD1 | TRBJ2-7 | TRBV5-4 | NA | CASSSQGELAYEQYF | TGTGCCAGCAGCTCACAGGGGGAATTGGCCTACGAGCAGTACTTC
NA | TRBJ1-1 | TRBV5-1 | once | CASSLDGGTEAFF | TGCGCCAGCAGCTTGGACGGGGGCACTGAAGCTTTCTTT
TRBD2 | TRBJ2-3 | TRBV7-2 | NA | CASSTGGGATDTQYF | TGTGCCAGCAGCACGGGGGGAGGGGCTACAGATACGCAGTATTTT
TRBD2 | TRBJ2-4 | TRBV23-1 | NA | CASSRVGGGMAKNIQYF | TGCGCCAGCAGTCGCGTCGGCGGGGGGATGGCCAAAAACATTCAGTACTTC
TRBD1 | TRBJ2-7 | TRBV6-5 | NA | CASSYRDSYYEQYF | TGTGCCAGCAGTTACCGGGACAGCTACTACGAGCAGTACTTC
NA | TRBJ2-7 | TRBV28 | few | CASTQTGNEQYF | TGTGCCAGCACCCAAACAGGGAACGAGCAGTACTTC
TRBD1 | TRBJ2-4 | TRBV5-8 | NA | CASSRTGRKNIQYF | TGTGCCAGCAGCCGGACAGGCCGCAAAAACATTCAGTACTTC